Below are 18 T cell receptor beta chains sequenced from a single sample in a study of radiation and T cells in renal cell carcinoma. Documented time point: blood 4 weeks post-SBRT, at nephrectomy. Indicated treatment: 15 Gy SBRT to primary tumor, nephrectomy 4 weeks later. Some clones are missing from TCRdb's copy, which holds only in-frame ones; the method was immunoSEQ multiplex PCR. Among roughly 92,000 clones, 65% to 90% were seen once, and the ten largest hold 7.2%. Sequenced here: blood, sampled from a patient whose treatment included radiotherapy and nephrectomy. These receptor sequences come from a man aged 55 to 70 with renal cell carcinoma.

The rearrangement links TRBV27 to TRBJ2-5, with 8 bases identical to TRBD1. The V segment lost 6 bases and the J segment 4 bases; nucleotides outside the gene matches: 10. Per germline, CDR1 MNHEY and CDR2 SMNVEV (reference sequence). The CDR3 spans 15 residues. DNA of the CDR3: TGTGCCAGCAGCCCACGGACAGGGTTCGGAGAGACCCAGTACTTC. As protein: CASSPRTGFGETQYF.

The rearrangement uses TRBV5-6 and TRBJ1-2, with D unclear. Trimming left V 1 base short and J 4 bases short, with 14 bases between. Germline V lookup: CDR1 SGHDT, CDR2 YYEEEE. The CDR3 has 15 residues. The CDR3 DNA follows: TGTGCCAGCAGCTTGTGGCAGAGGAGACTCTATGGCTACACCTTC. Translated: CASSLWQRRLYGYTF.

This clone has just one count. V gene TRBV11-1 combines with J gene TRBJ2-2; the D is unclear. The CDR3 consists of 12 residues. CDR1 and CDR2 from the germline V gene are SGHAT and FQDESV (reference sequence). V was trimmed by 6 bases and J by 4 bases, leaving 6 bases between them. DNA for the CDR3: TGTGCCAGCAGGTCGGGCACCGGGGAGCTGTTTTTT. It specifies CASRSGTGELFF.

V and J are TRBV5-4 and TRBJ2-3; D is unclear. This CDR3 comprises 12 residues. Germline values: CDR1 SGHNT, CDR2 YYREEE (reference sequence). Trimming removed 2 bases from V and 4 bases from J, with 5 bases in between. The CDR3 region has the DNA TGTGCCAGCAGCTTAGTTCCAGATACGCAGTATTTT. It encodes CASSLVPDTQYF.

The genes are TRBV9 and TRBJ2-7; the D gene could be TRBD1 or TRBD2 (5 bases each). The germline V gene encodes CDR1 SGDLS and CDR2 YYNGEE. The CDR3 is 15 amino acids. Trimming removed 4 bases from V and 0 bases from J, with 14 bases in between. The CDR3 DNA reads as TGTGCCAGCAGCATATCAGGGACGAGCTCCTACGAGCAGTACTTC. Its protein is CASSISGTSSYEQYF.

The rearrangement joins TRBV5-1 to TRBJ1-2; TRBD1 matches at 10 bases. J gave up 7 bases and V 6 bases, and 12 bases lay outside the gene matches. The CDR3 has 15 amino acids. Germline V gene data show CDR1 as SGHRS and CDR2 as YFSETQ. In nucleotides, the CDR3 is TGCGCCAGCACCCCTACGGGGGACAGGGGATCTGGCTACACCTTC. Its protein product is CASTPTGDRGSGYTF. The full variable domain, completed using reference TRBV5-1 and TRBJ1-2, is KAGVTQTPRYLIKTRGQQVTLSCSPISGHRSVSWYQQTPGQGLQFLFEYFSETQRNKGNFPGRFSGRQFSNSRSEMNVSTLELGDSALYLCASTPTGDRGSGYTFGSGTRLTVV.

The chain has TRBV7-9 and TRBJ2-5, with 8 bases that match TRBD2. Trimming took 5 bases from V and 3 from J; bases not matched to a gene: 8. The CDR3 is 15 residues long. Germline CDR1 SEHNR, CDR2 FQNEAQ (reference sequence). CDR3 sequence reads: CASSPPGLGEETQYF. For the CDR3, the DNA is TGTGCCAGCAGCCCGCCGGGACTAGGCGAAGAGACCCAGTACTTC.

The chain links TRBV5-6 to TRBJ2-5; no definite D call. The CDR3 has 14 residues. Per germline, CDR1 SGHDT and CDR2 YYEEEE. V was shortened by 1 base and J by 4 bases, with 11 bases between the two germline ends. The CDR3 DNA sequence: TGTGCCAGCAGCTTGATTCGGCCAACAGAGACCCAGTACTTC. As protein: CASSLIRPTETQYF.

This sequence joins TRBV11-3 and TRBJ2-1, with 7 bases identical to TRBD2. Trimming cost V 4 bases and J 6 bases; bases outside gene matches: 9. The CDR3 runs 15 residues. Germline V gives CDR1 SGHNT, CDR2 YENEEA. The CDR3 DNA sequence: TGTGCCAGCAGCTCGCCGGCTAGCGGAGCCAATGAGCAGTTCTTC. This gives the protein CASSSPASGANEQFF.

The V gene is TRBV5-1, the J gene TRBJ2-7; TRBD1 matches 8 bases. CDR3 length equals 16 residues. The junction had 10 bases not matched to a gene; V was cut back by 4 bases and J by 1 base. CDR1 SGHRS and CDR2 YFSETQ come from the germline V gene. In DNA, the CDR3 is TGCGCCAGCAGCCCCCCCTCCGGGACAGGATCCTACGAGCAGTACTTC. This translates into CASSPPSGTGSYEQYF.

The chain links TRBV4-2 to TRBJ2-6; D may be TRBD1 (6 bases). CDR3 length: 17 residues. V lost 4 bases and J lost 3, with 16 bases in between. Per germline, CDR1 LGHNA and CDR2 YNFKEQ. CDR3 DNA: TGTGCCAGCAGCCTCGCGACAGGTAGGAGTGGGGCCAACGTCCTGACTTTC. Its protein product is CASSLATGRSGANVLTF.

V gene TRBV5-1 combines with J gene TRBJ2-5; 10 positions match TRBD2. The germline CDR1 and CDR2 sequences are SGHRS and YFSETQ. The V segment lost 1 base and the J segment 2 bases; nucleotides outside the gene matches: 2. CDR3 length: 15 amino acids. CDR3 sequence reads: CASSLLAGAQETQYF. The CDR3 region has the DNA TGCGCCAGCAGCTTGCTAGCGGGAGCACAAGAGACCCAGTACTTC.

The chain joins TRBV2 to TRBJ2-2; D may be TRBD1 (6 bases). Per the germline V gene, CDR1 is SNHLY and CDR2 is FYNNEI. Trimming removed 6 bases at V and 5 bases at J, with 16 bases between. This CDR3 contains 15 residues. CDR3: CASRAQGTKTGELFF. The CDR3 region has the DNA TGTGCCAGCAGGGCCCAGGGGACAAAAACCGGGGAGCTGTTTTTT.

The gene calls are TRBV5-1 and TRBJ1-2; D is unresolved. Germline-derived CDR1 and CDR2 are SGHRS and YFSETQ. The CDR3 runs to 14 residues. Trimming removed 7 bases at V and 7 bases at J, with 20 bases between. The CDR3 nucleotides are TGCGCCAGCGGTCCTGCAGGATGGACCACTGGCTACACCTTC. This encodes CASGPAGWTTGYTF.

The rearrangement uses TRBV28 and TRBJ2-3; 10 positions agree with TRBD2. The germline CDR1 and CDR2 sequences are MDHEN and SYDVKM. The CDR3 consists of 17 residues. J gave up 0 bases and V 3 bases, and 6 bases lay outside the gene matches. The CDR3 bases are TGTGCCAGCAGTTTCCGGCCTAGCGGGGGAAGCACAGATACGCAGTATTTT. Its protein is CASSFRPSGGSTDTQYF.

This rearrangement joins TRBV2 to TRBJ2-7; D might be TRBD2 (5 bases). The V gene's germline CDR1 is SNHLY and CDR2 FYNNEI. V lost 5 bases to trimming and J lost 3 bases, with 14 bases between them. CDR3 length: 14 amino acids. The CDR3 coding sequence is TGTGCCAGCAGTTCGGGAATTGCGGGCTACGAGCAGTACTTC. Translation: CASSSGIAGYEQYF. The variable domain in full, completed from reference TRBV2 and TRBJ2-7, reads EPEVTQTPSHQVTQMGQEVILRCVPISNHLYFYWYRQILGQKVEFLVSFYNNEISEKSEIFDDQFSVERPDGSNFTLKIRSTKLEDSAMYFCASSSGIAGYEQYFGPGTRLTVT.

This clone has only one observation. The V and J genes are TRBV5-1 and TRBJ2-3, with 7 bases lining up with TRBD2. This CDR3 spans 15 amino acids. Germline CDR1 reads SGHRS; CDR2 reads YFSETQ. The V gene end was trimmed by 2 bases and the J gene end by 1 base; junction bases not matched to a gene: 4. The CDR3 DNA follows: TGCGCCAGCAGCTTACCAGCGGGACGCACAGATACGCAGTATTTT. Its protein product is CASSLPAGRTDTQYF.

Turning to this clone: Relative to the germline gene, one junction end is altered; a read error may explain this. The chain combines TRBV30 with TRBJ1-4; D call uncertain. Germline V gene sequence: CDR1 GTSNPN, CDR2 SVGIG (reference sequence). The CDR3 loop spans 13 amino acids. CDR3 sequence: CATDQRRVEKLFF. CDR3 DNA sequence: TGCGCTACGGACCAGCGAAGGGTAGAAAAACTGTTTTTT.